This entry describes one T cell receptor (beta chain). The antigen is not known. TCRdb keeps only in-frame clones here, not all; method: immunoSEQ multiplex PCR. The table shows more than 90,000 clones, with 90% to 95% occurring only once. The sample belongs to a study of graft-versus-host responses after intestinal transplantation. Whole-study context: Recipients uniformly received anti-thymocyte globulin induction, followed by tacrolimus and steroids for three to four years. Study conclusions and caveats: With peak circulating GvH clone levels came an association with early post-transplant HvG declines. Among recipient marrow samples, GvH clones were found; some appeared first in ileum or blood.

Per the germline V gene, CDR1 is SGHAT and CDR2 is FQNNGV. CDR3 length: 15 amino acids. The source is a human donor who was the organ donor for an intestinal transplant. The sample in question was unstimulated CD8+ T cells sorted from spleen or lymph node cells, obtained before transplant. The chain recombines TRBV11-2 with TRBJ2-5, with 8 bases that match TRBD1. TRBJ2-7 explains the end of the DNA better; the J call may be wrong. CDR3 sequence: CASSPGTGSSYEQYF. In DNA, the CDR3 is TGTGCCAGCAGCCCCGGGACAGGAAGCTCCTACGAGCAGTACTTC.